These 32 T cell receptor beta chains came from one sample sequenced in a study of Graves' ophthalmopathy and Graves' hyperthyroidism. RNA transcripts served as template for amplifying TCR beta CDR3 sequences. First-round RT-PCR relied on HTBI primers, and a second-round multiplex PCR came next. TCRdb ran MiXCR on the multiplex PCR reads and lists one entry per CDR3 protein. The sample records around 400,000 distinct CDR3 sequences, 18% being singletons. Sequenced material: peripheral blood. Every receptor here comes from a young woman with Graves' ophthalmopathy.

This clonotype ranks as medium-sized. The genes are TRBV6-1 and TRBJ2-4; D is uncertain. The CDR3 runs 13 residues. Trimming pared 5 bases from V and 6 bases from J, leaving 11 bases between. Germline V lookup: CDR1 MNHNS, CDR2 SASEGT. The CDR3 sequence: CASSQNQRNIQYF. As DNA, the CDR3 is TGTGCCAGCAGTCAGAATCAGCGAAACATTCAGTACTTC.

This clonotype was detected ten times or more. One junction end disagrees with the germline gene, perhaps due to a read error. The rearrangement joins TRBV28 to TRBJ2-5; perhaps D is TRBD1 or TRBD2 (5 bases each). CDR3 length equals 15 residues. Germline V CDR1 and CDR2: MDHEN, SYDVKM. The DNA of the CDR3 is TGTCCCAGCAGTTTGTCCGTGGGACCCCAAGAGACCCAGTACTTC. Translated: CPSSLSVGPQETQYF. The whole variable domain, filled in from reference TRBV28 and TRBJ2-5, reads DVKVTQSSRYLVKRTGEKVFLECVQDMDHENMFWYRQDPGLGLRLIYFSYDVKMKEKGDIPEGYSVSREKKERFSLILESASTNQTSMYLCPSSLSVGPQETQYFGPGTRLLVL.

The chain is built from TRBV20-1 and TRBJ2-5; tentative D call: TRBD2 (6 bases). Germline V CDR1 and CDR2: DFQATT, SNEGSKA (reference sequence). This CDR3 region has 13 residues. With 6 bases removed from V and 4 bases from J, the gap between germline ends came to 15 bases. CDR3: CSATVGGAETQYF. The DNA of the CDR3 is TGCAGTGCGACCGTAGGAGGGGCAGAGACCCAGTACTTC.

This clonotype has at least ten counts. The chain employs TRBV29-1 and TRBJ1-5; possible D gene TRBD1, 6 bases. This CDR3 is built from 13 residues. With 7 bases removed from V and 3 bases from J, the gap between germline ends came to 13 bases. Germline CDR1 is SQVTM and CDR2 is ANQGSEA. CDR3 nucleotide sequence: TGCAGCGCCCGGGGGGGCCTCAATCAGCCCCAGCATTTT. Translation: CSARGGLNQPQHF. Variable domain in full (rest from reference TRBV29-1 and TRBJ1-5): SAVISQKPSRDICQRGTSLTIQCQVDSQVTMMFWYRQQPGQSLTLIATANQGSEATYESGFVIDKFPISRPNLTFSTLTVSNMSPEDSSIYLCSARGGLNQPQHFGDGTRLSIL.

This clonotype showed up many times. The rearrangement joins TRBV13 to TRBJ2-4; D ambiguous. The CDR3 is made up of 14 amino acids. Trimming removed 1 base at V and 0 bases at J, with 4 bases between. Looked up from germline, CDR1 is PRHDT and CDR2 is FYEKMQ (reference sequence). The CDR3 nucleotides read TGTGCCAGCAGCTTAGATGCAGCCAAAAACATTCAGTACTTC. Protein sequence: CASSLDAAKNIQYF.

The table lists this clonotype with many counts. This chain joins TRBV7-3 and TRBJ2-2, with 9 nucleotides matching TRBD2. Per the germline V gene, CDR1 is SGHTA and CDR2 is FQGTGA. The CDR3 sequence is 22 residues long. The trim removed 0 bases at V and 0 bases at J, leaving 17 bases unmatched. The chain's CDR3 is CASSLTSNGASGIPANTGELFF. The CDR3 coding sequence is TGTGCCAGCAGCTTAACGTCCAACGGGGCTAGCGGGATCCCCGCGAACACCGGGGAGCTGTTTTTT.

This clonotype was seen repeatedly, ten times or more. The junction and the germline gene differ at one end; a read error may be behind it. The CDR3 nucleotides read TGTGCCAGCGGTTTCCTGCCGGGGCACTCCTATGGCTACACCTTC. As protein: CASGFLPGHSYGYTF. The chain uses TRBV27 and TRBJ1-2; D might be TRBD1 (5 bases). Germline values: CDR1 MNHEY, CDR2 SMNVEV (reference sequence). The CDR3 is made up of 15 amino acids.

This clonotype was counted many times. At one boundary the junction diverges from the germline segment, which might be a read error. This chain links TRBV6-5 with TRBJ2-7; D is perhaps TRBD1 or TRBD2 (5 bases each). The CDR3 covers 12 residues. Germline V gene sequence: CDR1 MNHEY, CDR2 SVGAGI. The CDR3 is CASSPDRDPRDF. DNA of the CDR3: TGTGCCAGCAGTCCAGACCGGGACCCGAGGGACTTC.

This clonotype was counted at least ten times. The chain links TRBV11-2 to TRBJ2-7; D may be TRBD1 (5 bases). The V and J ends lost 5 bases and 6 bases respectively, with 20 bases between them. Germline V CDR1 and CDR2: SGHAT, FQNNGV. The CDR3 is made up of 15 amino acids. The CDR3 loop is CASSPNFGRRGEQYF. The CDR3 nucleotides read TGTGCCAGCAGCCCCAATTTTGGCAGAAGGGGCGAGCAGTACTTC.

This clonotype has more than one count but fewer than ten. A read error is possible here, since a much larger clone lies one base away. J is TRBJ1-2 and V is TRBV19; D is uncertain. This CDR3 spans 20 amino acids. V was shortened by 3 bases and J by 4 bases, with 30 bases between the two germline ends. Germline CDR1 and CDR2: LNHDA and SQIVND (reference sequence). CDR3 coding DNA: TGTGCCAGTAGTATCGACCCCGCCCAGGTCTCGGCCCGGGAGATCTATGGCTACACCTTC. This translates into CASSIDPAQVSAREIYGYTF.

The chain uses TRBV20-1 and TRBJ2-7; TRBD2 agrees at 8 bases. This CDR3 is 15 amino acids long. Germline V gives CDR1 DFQATT, CDR2 SNEGSKA (reference sequence). V shed 0 bases, J shed 1 base, and the junction held 5 bases outside the gene matches. The chain's CDR3 is CSARDPLAGSYEQYF. The CDR3 DNA reads TGCAGTGCTAGAGATCCATTAGCGGGATCCTACGAGCAGTACTTC.

Ten or more counts support this clonotype. The genes are TRBV7-2 and TRBJ2-6, with TRBD1 identical over 7 bases. Looked up from germline, CDR1 is SGHTA and CDR2 is FQGNSA. There are 17 residues in the CDR3. The trim removed 2 bases at V and 0 bases at J, leaving 4 bases unmatched. CDR3 coding DNA: TGTGCCAGCAGCTTACCGGGACAGAGCTCTGGGGCCAACGTCCTGACTTTC. It yields the protein CASSLPGQSSGANVLTF. Based on the CDR3 plus reference TRBV7-2 and TRBJ2-6, the full variable domain is GAGVSQSPSNKVTEKGKDVELRCDPISGHTALYWYRQSLGQGLEFLIYFQGNSAPDKSGLPSDRFSAERTGGSVSTLTIQRTQQEDSAVYLCASSLPGQSSGANVLTFGAGSRLTVL.

This clonotype was picked up many times. The chain joins TRBV28 to TRBJ2-7, with 13 bases aligning to TRBD2. V lost 7 bases, J lost 7 bases, and 13 bases stayed unmatched. Germline CDR1 is MDHEN and CDR2 is SYDVKM. The CDR3 extends over 16 amino acids. The CDR3 bases are TGTGCCAGCAATGGACTAGCGGGGGCCCTGTTATTTGAGCAGTACTTC. Protein sequence: CASNGLAGALLFEQYF.

This clonotype came up many times. The chain recombines TRBV30 with TRBJ2-7; 7 positions match TRBD2. V was clipped by 6 bases and J by 3 bases; unmatched bases: 8. CDR3 length: 13 residues. CDR1 is GTSNPN and CDR2 is SVGIG in the germline V gene (reference sequence). The CDR3 nucleotides are TGTGCCTGCCTTCGACTAGCTAGCTACGAGCAGTACTTC. Translated: CACLRLASYEQYF. The variable domain in full, completed from reference TRBV30 and TRBJ2-7, reads SQTIHQWPATLVQPVGSPLSLECTVEGTSNPNLYWYRQAAGRGLQLLFYSVGIGQISSEVPQNLSASRPQDRQFILSSKKLLLSDSGFYLCACLRLASYEQYFGPGTRLTVT.

This clonotype showed up many times. V is TRBV12-3 or TRBV12-4 and J is TRBJ1-1; no clear D. The CDR3 totals 12 residues. With 6 bases removed from V and 3 bases from J, the gap between germline ends came to 8 bases. The CDR3 DNA reads as TGTGCCAGCAGCCTAGGTTACACTGAAGCTTTCTTT. Translated, it gives CASSLGYTEAFF.

This clonotype was detected many times. The chain combines TRBV9 with TRBJ1-5; D is perhaps TRBD1 (5 bases). There are 14 residues in the CDR3. Per the germline V gene, CDR1 is SGDLS and CDR2 is YYNGEE. The V end was cut by 4 bases, the J end by 2 bases, with 10 bases between. The CDR3 reads CASSPGMGNQPQHF. DNA for the CDR3: TGTGCCAGCAGCCCAGGGATGGGCAATCAGCCCCAGCATTTT.

This clonotype turned up a few times. The V gene is TRBV18, the J gene TRBJ2-7, with TRBD2 identical over 8 bases. With 5 bases clipped from V and 5 bases from J, the junction kept 11 bases outside the gene matches. The CDR3 has 15 amino acids. Germline V lookup: CDR1 KGHSH, CDR2 LQKENI. This chain's CDR3 is CASSFNSGEINEQYF. DNA of the CDR3: TGTGCCAGCTCATTCAATAGCGGGGAGATCAACGAGCAGTACTTC.

This clonotype was seen repeatedly, ten times or more. The chain carries TRBV28 and TRBJ1-3; TRBD1 aligns across 12 bases. CDR1 MDHEN and CDR2 SYDVKM come from the germline V gene. V trimming: 2 bases; J trimming: 4 bases; junction bases outside the gene matches: 3. The CDR3 loop spans 16 amino acids. CDR3 protein: CASSLPGQGAGNTIYF. CDR3 sequence (DNA): TGTGCCAGCAGTTTACCGGGACAGGGGGCCGGAAACACCATATATTTT. Together with reference TRBV28 and TRBJ1-3, the CDR3 gives the full variable domain: DVKVTQSSRYLVKRTGEKVFLECVQDMDHENMFWYRQDPGLGLRLIYFSYDVKMKEKGDIPEGYSVSREKKERFSLILESASTNQTSMYLCASSLPGQGAGNTIYFGEGSWLTVV.

The chain links TRBV30 to TRBJ1-1; no reliable D call. Germline loops: CDR1 GTSNPN, CDR2 SVGIG (reference sequence). V lost 0 bases and J 8 bases, leaving 10 bases between the germline ends. The CDR3 totals 12 residues. CDR3 region: CAWSVDPREAFF. CDR3 coding DNA: TGTGCCTGGAGTGTAGACCCACGGGAAGCTTTCTTT.

The CDR3 spells CASSLGKGLTYEQYF. CDR3 in DNA: TGTGCCAGCAGCCTAGGGAAGGGGCTAACCTACGAGCAGTACTTC. The rearrangement uses TRBV28 and TRBJ2-7; weak D call: TRBD1 (5 bases). The CDR3 loop spans 15 amino acids. Trimming removed 6 bases at V and 2 bases at J, with 17 bases between. The germline V gene encodes CDR1 MDHEN and CDR2 SYDVKM.

This clonotype has at least ten counts. The V gene is TRBV19, the J gene TRBJ1-1; 7 nucleotides match TRBD1. Losses at the gene ends were 5 bases for V and 7 bases for J; bases not matched to a gene: 7. Germline V gives CDR1 LNHDA, CDR2 SQIVND (reference sequence). The CDR3 covers 13 residues. The DNA for the CDR3 is TGTGCCAGTAGTCCCGGGACAGCCAGTGAAGCTTTCTTT. Its translation is CASSPGTASEAFF.

This clonotype was seen repeatedly, ten times or more. The gene calls are TRBV5-6 and TRBJ1-2, with D uncertain. CDR1 and CDR2 (germline): SGHDT, YYEEEE. The V end was cut by 4 bases, the J end by 6 bases, with 25 bases between. The CDR3 length is 17 residues. CDR3 in DNA: TGTGCCAGCAGCCCGCGCATCCACGTCAAGAATGGCGATGGCTACACCTTC. As protein: CASSPRIHVKNGDGYTF.

There are many counts of this clonotype. This may be a read error: a much more frequent sequence differs by one nucleotide. J is TRBJ2-2 and V is TRBV6-2 or TRBV6-3; 15 nucleotides agree with TRBD2. Per germline, CDR1 MNHEY and CDR2 SVGEGT. The CDR3 runs 20 residues. CDR3 loop: CASTPLGLAGGPPNTGEPFF. The CDR3 bases are TGTGCCAGCACTCCTCTAGGACTAGCGGGAGGGCCCCCGAACACCGGGGAGCCGTTTTTT.

This clonotype was detected ten times or more. The chain links TRBV10-3 to TRBJ1-1, with 9 nucleotides matching TRBD1. Germline loops: CDR1 ENHRY, CDR2 SYGVKD. Trimming at V came to 8 bases and at J to 6 bases, leaving 13 bases not matched to a gene. This CDR3 is built from 15 residues. The CDR3 spells CAIQGQGSAYPEAFF. In nucleotides, the CDR3 is TGTGCCATCCAAGGACAGGGGTCGGCCTACCCTGAAGCTTTCTTT.

The chain recombines TRBV2 with TRBJ2-5; D possibly matches TRBD1 or TRBD2 (6 bases each). The germline V gene has CDR1 SNHLY and CDR2 FYNNEI. CDR3 length: 13 amino acids. V was cut by 6 bases and J by 7 bases, with 15 bases left in between. The CDR3 DNA follows: TGTGCCAGCAGGCTACAGGGACTCGGGACCCAGTACTTC. Translation: CASRLQGLGTQYF. The full variable domain, with the rest looked up from reference TRBV2 and TRBJ2-5, is EPEVTQTPSHQVTQMGQEVILRCVPISNHLYFYWYRQILGQKVEFLVSFYNNEISEKSEIFDDQFSVERPDGSNFTLKIRSTKLEDSAMYFCASRLQGLGTQYFGPGTRLLVL.

This clonotype has ten or more counts. The rearrangement joins TRBV4-1 to TRBJ2-7, with D perhaps TRBD1 (6 bases). The germline V and J ends were trimmed by 1 base and 0 bases, with 10 bases remaining between them. The CDR3 runs 15 residues. CDR1 is MGHRA, CDR2 YSYEKL, per germline. As DNA, the CDR3 is TGCGCCAGCAGCCAAGTTCGGGACACCTCCTACGAGCAGTACTTC. It encodes CASSQVRDTSYEQYF.

This clonotype was observed at least ten times. J is TRBJ2-7 and V is TRBV27, with D tentatively TRBD1 (5 bases). CDR1 and CDR2 (germline): MNHEY, SMNVEV (reference sequence). V lost 5 bases to trimming and J lost 0 bases, with 14 bases between them. The CDR3 loop spans 15 amino acids. CDR3 in DNA: TGTGCCAGCAGTCGAGTGACAGATATCTCCTACGAGCAGTACTTC. Its protein product is CASSRVTDISYEQYF.

This clonotype has a count of ten or more. This rearrangement joins TRBV5-5 to TRBJ2-2; D ambiguous. V was cut by 4 bases and J by 3 bases, with 13 bases left in between. Germline V gene lookup returns CDR1 SGHKS and CDR2 YYEKEE (reference sequence). The CDR3 covers 15 residues. CDR3 DNA: TGTGCCAGCAGCCTGCCCTCCTGGCACACCGGGGAGCTGTTTTTT. Residues: CASSLPSWHTGELFF.

The chain combines TRBV11-2 with TRBJ2-2; D not resolved. Per germline, CDR1 SGHAT and CDR2 FQNNGV. V was trimmed by 6 bases and J by 6 bases, leaving 11 bases between them. The CDR3 totals 13 residues. The CDR3 region has the DNA TGTGCCAGCAGAACCATTGGGGCCGGGGAGCTGTTTTTT. This gives the protein CASRTIGAGELFF.

In its sample, this clonotype was seen many times. The CDR3 region is CASSNTGTIDSNQPQHF. The CDR3 coding sequence is TGCGCCAGCAGTAATACAGGAACGATTGATAGCAATCAGCCCCAGCATTTT. This chain connects TRBV10-2 to TRBJ1-5; tentatively, D is TRBD1 (5 bases). The CDR3 covers 17 residues. The V and J ends lost 5 bases and 0 bases respectively, with 17 bases between them. Germline CDR1 is WSHSY and CDR2 is SAAADI.

This clonotype was seen repeatedly, ten times or more. The rearrangement uses TRBV7-8 and TRBJ2-7, with D possibly TRBD2 on 5 matching bases. Germline CDR1 reads SGHVS; CDR2 reads FQNEAQ. V gave up 4 bases and J gave up 7 bases, with 14 bases separating them. The length of the CDR3 is 13 residues. The CDR3 DNA is TGTGCCAGCAGCTCTCCCCTCCGGGAAGAGCAGTACTTC. This encodes CASSSPLREEQYF.

At least ten counts were recorded for this clonotype. Here the CDR3 reads CSATFNRLNTGELFF. The DNA for the CDR3 is TGCAGTGCTACTTTCAACAGGTTGAACACCGGGGAGCTGTTTTTT. The V gene is TRBV20-1, the J gene TRBJ2-2; weak D call: TRBD1 (5 bases). This CDR3 comprises 15 residues. CDR1 and CDR2 from the germline V gene are DFQATT and SNEGSKA (reference sequence). V dropped 4 bases and J dropped 1 base, with 13 bases sitting between them.